This TCR beta chain was recovered during a study of OX40 agonist ivuxolimab in advanced cancers. Context from the whole study: Ivuxolimab was an agonistic, fully human IgG2 monoclonal antibody directed against OX40 (CD134), a costimulatory receptor. Intravenous ivuxolimab was administered to patients every 2 weeks at six dose levels: 0.01, 0.1, 0.3, 1.5, 3 and 10 mg/kg. Among the roughly 50 dose-escalation patients, approximately 20 had hepatocellular carcinoma, 15 or so melanoma, 9 renal cell carcinoma and 9 head and neck cancer. In the dose-escalation cohort, 70% to 85% of patients were male, and the mean age was 60 years with a range of about 20 to 79. Prior anti-PD-1, anti-PD-L1 or anti-CTLA-4 therapy was permitted, and approximately 39% of dose-escalation patients had received checkpoint inhibitors. Partial responses were achieved by three dose-escalation patients, of whom one had hepatocellular carcinoma and two had cutaneous melanoma. Peripheral TCRbeta sequencing aimed to test whether ivuxolimab altered TCR sequence diversity and caused clonal T-cell expansion. The paper reports the monotherapy dose-escalation portion (N of about 50 patients) of the phase I ivuxolimab trial. The study at large found these results: Antigen specificity was not determined for the clonally expanded peripheral T cells. Low levels of normalized T-cell clonal expansion were also seen in some nonresponding patients. Clonal expansion of both CD4+ and CD8+ blood T cells was observed from baseline to week 6 at doses 0.1 to 3.0 mg/kg. In partial responders in the 0.1-3.0 mg/kg groups, normalized peripheral clonal expansion was found to be among the lowest, especially among CD8+ T cells. After ivuxolimab, expanded clones were on average more numerous among CD8+ T cells than among CD4+ T cells.

The CDR3 goes from the cysteine to the phenylalanine over 12 residues. Only the CDR3 region is kept as DNA, spanning 36 bases read in frame from base 1. Per the germline V gene, KGHSH is the CDR1 and LQKENI is the CDR2. V loses 1 base of germline sequence and J loses 5 bases, and the interval between the two ends is 2 bases. To sequence the TCRbeta CDR3 region, genomic DNA was isolated from the sorted cells. The immunoSEQ Assay was used to sequence the TCRbeta CDR3 regions. TCRdb's version of the immuneACCESS table is confined to in-frame rearrangements and falls short of the full clone set. An unresolved V gene accounts for under half of the shortfall where checked; the remainder is of unknown origin. This sample lists 100,000 to 110,000 clones; around 90% were detected once. The ten top clones hold approximately 0.58% of the sample. With regard to this clone: The clone's antigen remains unknown. There are no base qualities to consult, and no much larger clone falls within one base.

The trial excluded patients who had a history of autoimmune disease or who were on systemic immunosuppression. In every dose cohort, peripheral blood was drawn for TCR sequencing at baseline, cycle 4 day 1, and cycle 7 day 1. The samples were taken from a phase I, first-in-human, multicenter, open-label dose-escalation trial of ivuxolimab. Adults with locally advanced or metastatic melanoma, renal cell, hepatocellular, or head and neck squamous cell carcinoma were enrolled in the trial. Before TCR sequencing, CD4+ and CD8+ T cells were separately sorted from peripheral blood. The source is an adult with an advanced solid tumor such as melanoma, head and neck, liver or kidney cancer. The sample in question was CD4+ or CD8+ T cells sorted from blood, obtained in a trial of the OX40 agonist ivuxolimab. This receptor chain uses TRBV18 and TRBJ2-2; a confident D gene designation cannot be given. The CDR3 has the sequence CASSPLTGELFF. The nucleotides read TGTGCCAGCTCACCACTTACCGGGGAGCTGTTTTTT.